This paragraph reports one T cell receptor (beta chain). The antigen remains unidentified. The entry originates in a study of vaccination effects on CD4 cells after COVID-19. V shed 0 bases and J 8 bases; nucleotides not matched to a gene: 7. This CDR3 is built from 16 residues. Germline V gives CDR1 SEHNR, CDR2 FQNEAQ (reference sequence). Expansion with viral peptide pools was applied to antigen-specific CD4+ T cells by the ViraFEST assay prior to sequencing. CD4+ T cell isolation took place after approximately 11 days of culture. According to the study, vaccine recipients showed no prior SARS-CoV-2 infection and negative nucleocapsid antibodies. TCRdb's table, derived via immunoSEQ multiplex PCR, lists solely in-frame clones and lacks some. The table includes about 41,000 clones, roughly 82% detected once.

Sequenced here: CD4+ T cells from PBMCs cultured with HCoV-NL63 spike peptides, sampled before COVID-19 vaccination. This TCR derives from a human donor who received a COVID-19 vaccine. J is TRBJ1-6 and V is TRBV7-9; TRBD1 matches at 7 bases. CDR3 amino acids: CASSLAGGGAYSPLHF. The DNA of the CDR3 is TGTGCCAGCAGCTTAGCTGGAGGGGGCGCTTATTCACCCCTCCACTTT.